This T cell receptor beta chain originates from a study of neurological immune-mediated disorders. The CDR3 spans 13 residues. Germline V gives CDR1 SGHTA, CDR2 FQGNSA. V lost 4 bases, J lost 5 bases, and 11 bases lay in between. General study results and limits: There were no CDR3 amino acid sequences shared by expanded clones across subjects, a result suggesting private repertoires in all groups.

Synthesis of cDNA was accomplished via 5'RACE employing 10-nucleotide random UMIs. Over 190 million TCR-beta sequences (from 15-18 subjects) were yielded by each sequencing run. TCRdb fed the 5' RACE reads into MiXCR, producing one record per CDR3 protein. The table records roughly 62,000 distinct CDR3 sequences, around 10% of them present only once. This clonotype was observed many times. Antigen: not known. The chain employs TRBV7-2 and TRBJ1-1; D is possibly TRBD1 (6 bases). The sample comprised PBMCs. This TCR was sampled from a man aged 55-75 years in good health. This chain's CDR3 is CASSSPGATEAFF. As DNA, the CDR3 is TGTGCCAGCAGCTCCCCAGGGGCGACTGAAGCTTTCTTT.